One sample yielded the 19 T cell receptor beta chains listed below, sequenced in a study of neurological immune-mediated disorders (dated by TCRdb to about 2019). The library was produced with 5' RACE. Sequencing relied on an Illumina HiSeq 2500. Using fastp at Q25 and MiXCR, TCRdb reprocessed the public reads and kept productive beta chains. Duplicate CDR3 protein sequences are folded into a single record with the most common DNA and genes. In all, the sample holds roughly 66,000 distinct CDR3 sequences, and roughly 4.4% of those were seen once. The ten largest clones represent about 2.2% of the sample. The sample was PBMCs. These receptor sequences come from a woman in her 70s with multiple sclerosis.

CDR3 nucleotide sequence: TGCGCCAGCAGCTTGGTCCCGGACAACTATGGCTACACCTTC. Its protein is CASSLVPDNYGYTF. The rearrangement uses TRBV5-1 and TRBJ1-2; D not resolved. This CDR3 is built from 14 residues. The ends were cut back, 0 bases at V and 2 bases at J, with 8 bases in the middle. Germline loops: CDR1 SGHRS, CDR2 YFSETQ. The whole variable domain, filled in from reference TRBV5-1 and TRBJ1-2, reads KAGVTQTPRYLIKTRGQQVTLSCSPISGHRSVSWYQQTPGQGLQFLFEYFSETQRNKGNFPGRFSGRQFSNSRSEMNVSTLELGDSALYLCASSLVPDNYGYTFGSGTRLTVV.

The table lists this clonotype with many counts. The rearrangement joins TRBV6-5 to TRBJ2-1; possible D gene TRBD2, 6 bases. Between the trimmed V and J ends, which lost 6 bases and 0 bases, there was a span of 9 bases. The germline CDR1 and CDR2 sequences are MNHEY and SVGAGI. The CDR3 totals 14 residues. CDR3 protein: CASRGTLSYNEQFF. The CDR3 DNA sequence: TGTGCCAGCAGGGGGACTCTCTCCTACAATGAGCAGTTCTTC.

This clonotype has only one observation. The chain uses TRBV3-1 and TRBJ2-3; tentatively, D is TRBD2 (5 bases). V lost 7 bases and J 12 bases, leaving 23 bases between the germline ends. There are 14 residues in the CDR3. Germline lookup yields CDR1 LGHDT and CDR2 YNNKEL (reference sequence). CDR3 nucleotides: TGTGCCAGCAACCGAGGCCAAAGCGGAGAGACCCAGTATTTT. It translates to CASNRGQSGETQYF.

In this sample, this clonotype turned up many times. The V gene is TRBV25-1, the J gene TRBJ1-5, with 8 nucleotides matching TRBD1. V lost 4 bases to trimming and J lost 7 bases; unmatched junction nucleotides: 3. This CDR3 has 13 residues. Germline assignment: CDR1 MGHDK and CDR2 SYGVNS. Here the CDR3 DNA reads TGTGCCAGCAGTGGGACAGGGCGACAGCCCCAGCATTTT. The encoded protein is CASSGTGRQPQHF. Full variable domain (outside the CDR3, taken from reference TRBV25-1 and TRBJ1-5): EADIYQTPRYLVIGTGKKITLECSQTMGHDKMYWYQQDPGMELHLIHYSYGVNSTEKGDLSSESTVSRIRTEHFPLTLESARPSHTSQYLCASSGTGRQPQHFGDGTRLSIL.

This clonotype was counted at least ten times. This rearrangement joins TRBV10-3 to TRBJ1-6, with D possibly being TRBD1 (6 bases). Trimming took 5 bases from V and 5 from J, leaving 10 bases between them. This CDR3 is built from 14 residues. CDR1 ENHRY and CDR2 SYGVKD come from the germline V gene. In nucleotides, the CDR3 is TGTGCCATCAGTACAGGGTTGGATAATTCACCCCTCCACTTT. It codes for CAISTGLDNSPLHF.

This clonotype came up many times. The chain employs TRBV7-9 and TRBJ2-7; 7 bases line up with TRBD1. CDR1 SEHNR and CDR2 FQNEAQ come from the germline V gene (reference sequence). Trimming cost V 5 bases and J 5 bases; bases outside gene matches: 12. The CDR3 extends over 15 amino acids. CDR3 in amino acids: CASSTPGTARDEQYF. As DNA, the CDR3 is TGTGCCAGCAGCACTCCCGGGACAGCCAGGGACGAGCAGTACTTC.

This clonotype occurred many times. The rearrangement uses TRBV25-1 and TRBJ2-7, with D unclear. The CDR3 has 16 amino acids. Trimming stripped 4 bases from V and 5 bases from J, with 21 bases between. Looked up from germline, CDR1 is MGHDK and CDR2 is SYGVNS. The CDR3 DNA is TGTGCCAGCAGTGGGACGGGTGGACGGGTATTCGACGAGCAGTACTTC. This codes for CASSGTGGRVFDEQYF.

The table lists this clonotype with many counts. CDR3 protein: CAIADRTYEQYF. The CDR3 nucleotides read TGTGCCATCGCAGACAGAACCTACGAGCAGTACTTC. J is TRBJ2-7 and V is TRBV10-3; weak D call: TRBD1 (5 bases). This CDR3 has 12 residues. Germline CDR1 reads ENHRY; CDR2 reads SYGVKD. Trimming took 8 bases from V and 2 from J, leaving 10 bases between them.

The genes are TRBV20-1 and TRBJ2-5, with 9 nucleotides matching TRBD2. The CDR3 is 15 residues long. Germline loops: CDR1 DFQATT, CDR2 SNEGSKA (reference sequence). V lost 0 bases to trimming and J lost 5 bases; unmatched junction nucleotides: 7. The chain's CDR3 is CSARDPLAGPETQYF. The CDR3 bases are TGCAGTGCTAGAGACCCCCTAGCGGGACCTGAGACCCAGTACTTC.

This clonotype was seen many times. The V gene is TRBV7-2, the J gene TRBJ2-3; D is unclear. This CDR3 comprises 12 residues. V lost 5 bases to trimming and J lost 4 bases, with 7 bases between them. The germline V gene has CDR1 SGHTA and CDR2 FQGNSA. The CDR3 DNA reads as TGTGCCAGCAGCCCGTACTCAGATACGCAGTATTTT. Residues: CASSPYSDTQYF.

This clonotype was seen ten or more times. V usage is TRBV29-1 and J usage is TRBJ2-5; D remains unclear. The CDR3 totals 11 residues. The germline V gene encodes CDR1 SQVTM and CDR2 ANQGSEA. The V end lost 6 bases, the J end lost 4 bases, and 9 bases lay between the germline ends. CDR3 sequence: CSVTDGETQYF. CDR3 DNA sequence: TGCAGCGTGACCGACGGAGAGACCCAGTACTTC.

In its sample, this clonotype was seen a few times. The chain combines TRBV9 with TRBJ1-2; D may be TRBD1 (6 bases). Germline V lookup: CDR1 SGDLS, CDR2 YYNGEE. Trimming pared 0 bases from V and 4 bases from J, leaving 7 bases between. This CDR3 has 13 amino acids. CDR3 region: CASSVEDSYGYTF. CDR3 DNA sequence: TGTGCCAGCAGCGTAGAGGACAGCTATGGCTACACCTTC.

There are many counts of this clonotype. The rearrangement joins TRBV15 to TRBJ2-1, with 7 bases aligning to TRBD2. Trimming removed 0 bases from V and 9 bases from J; junction bases left unmatched: 11. Per the germline V gene, CDR1 is LNHNV and CDR2 is YYDKDF (reference sequence). This CDR3 has 16 residues. The CDR3 DNA reads as TGTGCCACCAGCAGAGATAGGGCTAGCGGTTGGGTTGAGCAGTTCTTC. Translated: CATSRDRASGWVEQFF.

Ten or more counts support this clonotype. V gene TRBV20-1 combines with J gene TRBJ1-1; D unclear. The CDR3 has 16 residues. Germline lookup yields CDR1 DFQATT and CDR2 SNEGSKA (reference sequence). Trimming shortened V by 3 bases and J by 0 bases, and 17 bases separated the two germline ends. CDR3 residues: CSASRPLTMMNTEAFF. The DNA for the CDR3 is TGCAGTGCTAGCAGGCCACTCACTATGATGAACACTGAAGCTTTCTTT.

This clonotype was picked up many times. The chain carries TRBV9 and TRBJ1-3, with D unclear. The length of the CDR3 is 15 residues. The germline V gene encodes CDR1 SGDLS and CDR2 YYNGEE. V dropped 1 base and J dropped 4 bases, with 12 bases sitting between them. Here the CDR3 DNA reads TGTGCCAGCAGCGTACTTCCCTCCGACGGAAACACCATATATTTT. Protein sequence: CASSVLPSDGNTIYF.

This clonotype was picked up many times. This sequence joins TRBV20-1 and TRBJ1-2; D unresolved. The germline V gene encodes CDR1 DFQATT and CDR2 SNEGSKA (reference sequence). The CDR3 is 14 residues long. V lost 0 bases to trimming and J lost 1 base, with 9 bases between them. The DNA of the CDR3 is TGCAGTGCTAGAGAGGGGATTATTAACTATGGCTACACCTTC. Translated, it gives CSAREGIINYGYTF.

The chain employs TRBV6-2 or TRBV6-3 and TRBJ1-5; 8 nucleotides align to TRBD1. Germline V gene sequence: CDR1 MNHEY, CDR2 SVGEGT. V was clipped by 6 bases and J by 2 bases; unmatched bases: 6. The CDR3 extends over 15 amino acids. CDR3 sequence: CASRPTGEGNQPQHF. The DNA for the CDR3 is TGTGCCAGCAGGCCGACAGGGGAAGGCAATCAGCCCCAGCATTTT.

Ten or more counts support this clonotype. J is TRBJ2-7 and V is TRBV29-1, with 7 bases fitting TRBD1. This CDR3 is built from 12 residues. In germline, CDR1 is SQVTM, CDR2 ANQGSEA. Trimming took 7 bases from V and 2 from J; bases not matched to a gene: 5. CDR3 nucleotide sequence: TGCAGCGCCAGACAGGGAACCTACGAGCAGTACTTC. This gives the protein CSARQGTYEQYF.

This clonotype was counted at least ten times. The chain is built from TRBV6-5 and TRBJ1-3; D is ambiguous. CDR1 is MNHEY and CDR2 is SVGAGI in the germline V gene. V lost 8 bases and J lost 0, with 14 bases in between. The CDR3 runs to 15 residues. CDR3 sequence reads: CASGIGGDSGNTIYF. The CDR3 DNA is TGTGCCAGCGGAATTGGCGGGGACTCTGGAAACACCATATATTTT.